This T cell receptor beta chain was obtained from a study of T cell responses to AZD1222 COVID-19 vaccine. Worth noting for this clone: The antigen is unknown.

Only in-frame clones appear in the TCRdb table, and some are missing; sequencing was by immunoSEQ multiplex PCR. The table shows about 150,000 clones, with 90% to 95% occurring only once. Findings and limits, study-wide: Of spike-specific TCRs, nearly half reportedly target regions left unmutated in variants.

V lost 3 bases, J lost 3 bases, and 14 bases lay in between. CDR3 length: 15 amino acids. Germline loops: CDR1 MNHEY, CDR2 SMNVEV (reference sequence). This receptor was identified in an adult in good health. The specimen comprised peripheral blood, sampled on day 0 of AZD1222 vaccination. V is TRBV27 and J is TRBJ1-2; no firm D call. CDR3 sequence (DNA): TGTGCCAGCAGTTTGACTTCATCTGATTACTATGGCTACACCTTC. Amino acids: CASSLTSSDYYGYTF.